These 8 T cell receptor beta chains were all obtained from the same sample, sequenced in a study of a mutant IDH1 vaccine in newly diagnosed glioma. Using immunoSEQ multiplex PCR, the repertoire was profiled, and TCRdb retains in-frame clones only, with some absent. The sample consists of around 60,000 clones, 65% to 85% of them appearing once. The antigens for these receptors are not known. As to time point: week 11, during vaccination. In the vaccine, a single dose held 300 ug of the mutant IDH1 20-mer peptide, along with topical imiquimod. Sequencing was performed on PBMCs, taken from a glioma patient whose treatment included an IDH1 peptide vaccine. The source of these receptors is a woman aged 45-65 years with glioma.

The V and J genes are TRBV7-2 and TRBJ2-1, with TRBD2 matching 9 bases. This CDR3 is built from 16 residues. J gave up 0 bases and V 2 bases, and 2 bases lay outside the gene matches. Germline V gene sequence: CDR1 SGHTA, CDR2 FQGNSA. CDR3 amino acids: CASSLSGGSSYNEQFF. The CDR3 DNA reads TGTGCCAGCAGCTTAAGCGGGGGGAGCTCCTACAATGAGCAGTTCTTC.

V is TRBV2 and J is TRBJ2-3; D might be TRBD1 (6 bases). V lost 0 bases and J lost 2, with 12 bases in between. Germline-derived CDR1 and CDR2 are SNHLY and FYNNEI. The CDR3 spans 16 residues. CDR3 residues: CASSEASGTNTDTQYF. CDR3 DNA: TGTGCCAGCAGTGAAGCCTCCGGGACAAACACAGATACGCAGTATTTT.

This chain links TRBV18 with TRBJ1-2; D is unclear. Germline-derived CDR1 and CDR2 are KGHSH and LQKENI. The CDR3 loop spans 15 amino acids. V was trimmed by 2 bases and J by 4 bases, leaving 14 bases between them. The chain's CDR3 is CASSPAGVSAYGYTF. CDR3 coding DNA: TGTGCCAGCTCACCAGCCGGAGTAAGTGCCTATGGCTACACCTTC.

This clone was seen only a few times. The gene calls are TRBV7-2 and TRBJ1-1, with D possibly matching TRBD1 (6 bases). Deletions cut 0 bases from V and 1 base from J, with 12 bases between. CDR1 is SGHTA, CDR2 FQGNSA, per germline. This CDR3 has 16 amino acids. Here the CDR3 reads CASSLAFGGPNTEAFF. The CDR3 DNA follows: TGTGCCAGCAGCTTAGCTTTTGGGGGGCCGAACACTGAAGCTTTCTTT.

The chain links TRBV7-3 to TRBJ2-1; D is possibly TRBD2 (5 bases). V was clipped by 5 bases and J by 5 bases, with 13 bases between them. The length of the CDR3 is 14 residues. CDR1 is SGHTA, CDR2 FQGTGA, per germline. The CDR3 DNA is TGTGCCAGCAGCCCGGCGGGCTTACACAATGAGCAGTTCTTC. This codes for CASSPAGLHNEQFF.

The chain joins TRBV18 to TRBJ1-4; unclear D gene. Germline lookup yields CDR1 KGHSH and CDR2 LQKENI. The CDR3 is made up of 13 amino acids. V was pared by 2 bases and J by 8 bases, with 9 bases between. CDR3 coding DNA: TGTGCCAGCTCACCAGGGGAGGGAGAAAAACTGTTTTTT. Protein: CASSPGEGEKLFF.

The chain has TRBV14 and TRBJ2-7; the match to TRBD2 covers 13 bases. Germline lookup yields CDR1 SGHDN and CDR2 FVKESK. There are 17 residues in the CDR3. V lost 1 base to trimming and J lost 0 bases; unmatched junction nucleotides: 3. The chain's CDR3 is CASSQGLAGGNSYEQYF. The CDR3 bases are TGTGCCAGCAGCCAAGGACTAGCGGGGGGCAACTCCTACGAGCAGTACTTC.

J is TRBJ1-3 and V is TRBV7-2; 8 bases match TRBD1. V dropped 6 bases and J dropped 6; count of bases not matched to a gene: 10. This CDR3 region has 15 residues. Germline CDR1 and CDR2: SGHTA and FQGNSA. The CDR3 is CASSKAGTGLNTIYF. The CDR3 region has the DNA TGTGCCAGCAGTAAGGCCGGGACAGGTTTAAACACCATATATTTT.